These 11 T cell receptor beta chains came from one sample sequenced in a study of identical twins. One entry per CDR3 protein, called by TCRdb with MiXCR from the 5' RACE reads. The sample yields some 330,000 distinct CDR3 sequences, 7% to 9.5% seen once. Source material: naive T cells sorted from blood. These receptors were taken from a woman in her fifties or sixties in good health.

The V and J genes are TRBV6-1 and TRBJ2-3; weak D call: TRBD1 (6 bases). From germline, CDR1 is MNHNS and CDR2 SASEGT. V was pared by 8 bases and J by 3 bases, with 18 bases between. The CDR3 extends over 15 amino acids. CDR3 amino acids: CASLKGVGSTDTQYF. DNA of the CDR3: TGTGCCAGCCTAAAGGGGGTCGGCAGTACAGATACGCAGTATTTT.

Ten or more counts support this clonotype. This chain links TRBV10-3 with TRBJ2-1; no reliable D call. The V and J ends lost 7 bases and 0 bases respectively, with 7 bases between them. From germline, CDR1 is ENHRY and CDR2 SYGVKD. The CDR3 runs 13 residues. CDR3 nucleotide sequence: TGTGCCATCAAGTTCCCCTCCTACAATGAGCAGTTCTTC. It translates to CAIKFPSYNEQFF.

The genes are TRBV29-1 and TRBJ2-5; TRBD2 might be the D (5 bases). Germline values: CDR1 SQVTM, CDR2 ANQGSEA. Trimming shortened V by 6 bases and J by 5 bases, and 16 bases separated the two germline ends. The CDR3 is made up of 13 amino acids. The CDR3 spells CSVTILVEETQYF. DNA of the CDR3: TGCAGCGTCACCATACTAGTTGAGGAGACCCAGTACTTC.

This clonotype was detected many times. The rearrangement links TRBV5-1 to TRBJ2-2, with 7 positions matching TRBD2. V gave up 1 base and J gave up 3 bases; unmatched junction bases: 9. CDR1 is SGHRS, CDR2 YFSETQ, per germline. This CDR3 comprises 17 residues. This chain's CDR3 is CASSLFEGGPDTGELFF. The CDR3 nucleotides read TGCGCCAGCAGCTTGTTCGAGGGAGGGCCTGACACCGGGGAGCTGTTTTTT.

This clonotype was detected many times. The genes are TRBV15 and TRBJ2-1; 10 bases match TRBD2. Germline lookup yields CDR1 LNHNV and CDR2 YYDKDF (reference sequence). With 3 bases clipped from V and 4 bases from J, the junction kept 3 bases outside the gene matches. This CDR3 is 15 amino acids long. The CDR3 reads CATSREREGYNEQFF. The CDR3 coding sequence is TGTGCCACCAGCAGGGAGCGGGAGGGTTACAATGAGCAGTTCTTC. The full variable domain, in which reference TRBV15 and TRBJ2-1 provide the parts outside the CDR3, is DAMVIQNPRYQVTQFGKPVTLSCSQTLNHNVMYWYQQKSSQAPKLLFHYYDKDFNNEADTPDNFQSRRPNTSFCFLDIRSPGLGDTAMYLCATSREREGYNEQFFGPGTRLTVL.

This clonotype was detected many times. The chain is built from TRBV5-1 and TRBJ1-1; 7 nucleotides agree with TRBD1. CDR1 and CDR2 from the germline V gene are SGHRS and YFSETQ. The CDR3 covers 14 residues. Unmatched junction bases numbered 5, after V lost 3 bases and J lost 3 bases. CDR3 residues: CASSSGQLYTEAFF. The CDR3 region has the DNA TGCGCCAGCAGCTCGGGACAGCTATACACTGAAGCTTTCTTT.

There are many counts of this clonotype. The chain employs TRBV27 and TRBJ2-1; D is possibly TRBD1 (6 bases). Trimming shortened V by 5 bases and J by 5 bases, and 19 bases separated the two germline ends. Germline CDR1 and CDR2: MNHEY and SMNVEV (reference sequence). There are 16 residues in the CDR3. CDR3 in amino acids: CASSPLGVRGHNEQFF. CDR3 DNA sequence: TGTGCCAGCAGTCCGCTTGGGGTCAGGGGTCACAATGAGCAGTTCTTC.

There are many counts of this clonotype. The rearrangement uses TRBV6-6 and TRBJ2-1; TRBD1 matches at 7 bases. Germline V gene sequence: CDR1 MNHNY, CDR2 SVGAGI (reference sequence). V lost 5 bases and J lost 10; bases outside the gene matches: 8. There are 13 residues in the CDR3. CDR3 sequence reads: CASSRGQPSEQFF. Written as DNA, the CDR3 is TGTGCCAGCAGTCGGGGACAGCCTAGCGAGCAGTTCTTC.

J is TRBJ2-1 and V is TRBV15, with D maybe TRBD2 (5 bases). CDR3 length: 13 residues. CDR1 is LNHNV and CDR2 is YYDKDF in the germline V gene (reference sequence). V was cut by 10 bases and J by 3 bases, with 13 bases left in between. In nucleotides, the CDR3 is TGTGCCAAAGAGGGCTGGGGCTACAATGAGCAGTTCTTC. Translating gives CAKEGWGYNEQFF. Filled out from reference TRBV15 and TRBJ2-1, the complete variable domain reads DAMVIQNPRYQVTQFGKPVTLSCSQTLNHNVMYWYQQKSSQAPKLLFHYYDKDFNNEADTPDNFQSRRPNTSFCFLDIRSPGLGDTAMYLCAKEGWGYNEQFFGPGTRLTVL.

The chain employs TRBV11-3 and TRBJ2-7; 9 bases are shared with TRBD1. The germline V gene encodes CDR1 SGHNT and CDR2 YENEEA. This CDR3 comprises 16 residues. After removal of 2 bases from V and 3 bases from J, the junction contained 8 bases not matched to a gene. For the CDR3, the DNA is TGTGCCAGCAGCTTACCGGGACAGGGAAGGCTCTACGAGCAGTACTTC. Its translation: CASSLPGQGRLYEQYF.

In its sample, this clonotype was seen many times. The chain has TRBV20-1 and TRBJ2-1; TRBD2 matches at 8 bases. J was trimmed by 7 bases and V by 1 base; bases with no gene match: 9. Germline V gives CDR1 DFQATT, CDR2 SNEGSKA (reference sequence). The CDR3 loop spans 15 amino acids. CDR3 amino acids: CSARGREAGLNEQFF. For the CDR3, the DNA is TGCAGTGCTAGAGGGCGGGAGGCTGGGTTGAATGAGCAGTTCTTC.